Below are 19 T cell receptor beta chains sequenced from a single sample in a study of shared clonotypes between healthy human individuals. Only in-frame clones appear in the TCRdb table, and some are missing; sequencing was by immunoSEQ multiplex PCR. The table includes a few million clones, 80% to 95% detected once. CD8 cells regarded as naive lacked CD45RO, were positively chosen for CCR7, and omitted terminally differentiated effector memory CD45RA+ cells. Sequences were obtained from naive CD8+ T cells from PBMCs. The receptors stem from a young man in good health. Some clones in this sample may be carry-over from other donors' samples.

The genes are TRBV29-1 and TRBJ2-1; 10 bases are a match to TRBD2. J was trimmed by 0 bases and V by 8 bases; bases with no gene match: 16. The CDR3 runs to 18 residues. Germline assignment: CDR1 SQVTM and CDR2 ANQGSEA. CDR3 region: CSSPGTSEDQPSYNEQFF. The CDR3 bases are TGCAGCAGCCCCGGGACTAGCGAGGACCAGCCCTCCTACAATGAGCAGTTCTTC.

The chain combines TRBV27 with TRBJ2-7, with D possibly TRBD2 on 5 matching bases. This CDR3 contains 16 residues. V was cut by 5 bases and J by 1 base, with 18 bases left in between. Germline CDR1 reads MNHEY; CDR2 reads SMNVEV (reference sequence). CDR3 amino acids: CASSHNGNTVSYEQYF. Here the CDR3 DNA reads TGTGCCAGCAGTCACAACGGGAACACCGTTTCCTACGAGCAGTACTTC.

Here the CDR3 reads CSAGDGGEQFF. CDR3 coding DNA: TGCAGTGCAGGTGACGGGGGTGAGCAGTTCTTC. The chain employs TRBV20-1 and TRBJ2-1, with D tentatively TRBD2 (6 bases). Trimming left V 6 bases short and J 9 bases short, with 12 bases between. From germline, CDR1 is DFQATT and CDR2 SNEGSKA (reference sequence). The CDR3 has 11 residues.

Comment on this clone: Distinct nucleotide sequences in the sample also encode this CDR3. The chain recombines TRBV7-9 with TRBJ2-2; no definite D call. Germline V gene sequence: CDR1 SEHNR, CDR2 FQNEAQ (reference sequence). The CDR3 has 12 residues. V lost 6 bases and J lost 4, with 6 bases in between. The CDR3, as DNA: TGTGCCAGCAGGTCCAGCACCGGGGAGCTGTTTTTT. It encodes CASRSSTGELFF.

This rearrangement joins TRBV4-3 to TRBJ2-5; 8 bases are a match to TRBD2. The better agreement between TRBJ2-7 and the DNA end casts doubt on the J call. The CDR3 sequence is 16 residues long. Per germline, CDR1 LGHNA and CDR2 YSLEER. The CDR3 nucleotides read TGCGCCAGCAGCCAAGATCCGACTAGCGAAACCTACGAGCAGTACTTC. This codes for CASSQDPTSETYEQYF.

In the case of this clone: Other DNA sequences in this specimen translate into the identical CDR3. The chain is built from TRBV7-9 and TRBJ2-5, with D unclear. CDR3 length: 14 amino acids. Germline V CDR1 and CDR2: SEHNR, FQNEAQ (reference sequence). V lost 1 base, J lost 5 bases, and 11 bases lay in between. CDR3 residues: CASSLGGVLETQYF. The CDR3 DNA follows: TGTGCCAGCAGCTTAGGTGGGGTCTTGGAGACCCAGTACTTC.

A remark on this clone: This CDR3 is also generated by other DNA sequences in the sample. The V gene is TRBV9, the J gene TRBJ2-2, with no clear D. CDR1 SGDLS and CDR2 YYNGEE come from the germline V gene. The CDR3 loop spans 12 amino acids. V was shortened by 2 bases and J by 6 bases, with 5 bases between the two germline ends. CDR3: CASSVLAGELFF. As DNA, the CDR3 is TGTGCCAGCAGCGTTTTGGCCGGGGAGCTGTTTTTT.

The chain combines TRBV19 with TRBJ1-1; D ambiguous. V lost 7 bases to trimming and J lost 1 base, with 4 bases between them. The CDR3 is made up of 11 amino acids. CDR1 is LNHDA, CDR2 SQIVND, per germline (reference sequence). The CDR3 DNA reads TGTGCCAGTAACCAGAACACTGAAGCTTTCTTT. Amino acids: CASNQNTEAFF. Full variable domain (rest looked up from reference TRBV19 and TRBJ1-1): DGGITQSPKYLFRKEGQNVTLSCEQNLNHDAMYWYRQDPGQGLRLIYYSQIVNDFQKGDIAEGYSVSREKKESFPLTVTSAQKNPTAFYLCASNQNTEAFFGQGTRLTVV.

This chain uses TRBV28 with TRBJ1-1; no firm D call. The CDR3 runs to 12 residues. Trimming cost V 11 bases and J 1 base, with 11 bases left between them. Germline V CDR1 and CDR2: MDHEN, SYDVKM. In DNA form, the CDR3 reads TGTGCCTTGGAGGGCTCGAACACTGAAGCTTTCTTT. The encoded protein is CALEGSNTEAFF. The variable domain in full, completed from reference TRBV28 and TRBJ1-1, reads DVKVTQSSRYLVKRTGEKVFLECVQDMDHENMFWYRQDPGLGLRLIYFSYDVKMKEKGDIPEGYSVSREKKERFSLILESASTNQTSMYLCALEGSNTEAFFGQGTRLTVV.

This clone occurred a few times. The CDR3 nucleotides read TGTGCCAGTAGTATTTGGGGGTTCAATGAAGCTTTCTTT. Its protein product is CASSIWGFNEAFF. The rearrangement joins TRBV19 to TRBJ1-1, with D tentatively TRBD1 (5 bases). Trimming took 3 bases from V and 7 from J, leaving 12 bases between them. Germline CDR1 is LNHDA and CDR2 is SQIVND (reference sequence). This CDR3 has 13 amino acids.

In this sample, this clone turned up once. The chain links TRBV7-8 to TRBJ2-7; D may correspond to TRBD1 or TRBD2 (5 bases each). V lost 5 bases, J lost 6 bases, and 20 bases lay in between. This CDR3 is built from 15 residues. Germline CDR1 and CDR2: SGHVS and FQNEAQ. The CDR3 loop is CASSPRTEGPSEQYF. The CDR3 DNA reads TGTGCCAGCAGCCCCCGGACCGAGGGGCCCAGCGAGCAGTACTTC.

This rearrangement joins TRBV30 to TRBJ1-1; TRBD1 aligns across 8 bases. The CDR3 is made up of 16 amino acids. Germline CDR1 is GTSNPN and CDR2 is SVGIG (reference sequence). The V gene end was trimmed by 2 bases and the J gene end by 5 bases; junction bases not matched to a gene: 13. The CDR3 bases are TGTGCCTGGAGTCCCCGACAGGGGCCTCGGGGAACTGAAGCTTTCTTT. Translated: CAWSPRQGPRGTEAFF.

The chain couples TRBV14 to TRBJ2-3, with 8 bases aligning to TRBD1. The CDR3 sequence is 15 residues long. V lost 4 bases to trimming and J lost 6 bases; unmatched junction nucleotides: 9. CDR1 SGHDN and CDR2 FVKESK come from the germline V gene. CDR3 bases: TGTGCCAGCAGCCCCCGGGACAGGCTGTTCGATACGCAGTATTTT. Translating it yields CASSPRDRLFDTQYF.

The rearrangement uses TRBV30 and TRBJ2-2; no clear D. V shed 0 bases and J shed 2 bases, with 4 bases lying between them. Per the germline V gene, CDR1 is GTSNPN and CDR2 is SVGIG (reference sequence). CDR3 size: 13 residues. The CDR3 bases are TGTGCCTGGAGTGTAGTTAACACCGGGGAGCTGTTTTTT. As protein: CAWSVVNTGELFF.

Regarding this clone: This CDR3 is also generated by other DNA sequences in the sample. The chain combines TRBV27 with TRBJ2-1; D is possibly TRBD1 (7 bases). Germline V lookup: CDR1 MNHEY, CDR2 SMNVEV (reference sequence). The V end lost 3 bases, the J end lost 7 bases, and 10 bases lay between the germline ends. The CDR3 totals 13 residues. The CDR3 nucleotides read TGTGCCAGCAGTTTCCAGGGGGGTAATGAGCAGTTCTTC. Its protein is CASSFQGGNEQFF.

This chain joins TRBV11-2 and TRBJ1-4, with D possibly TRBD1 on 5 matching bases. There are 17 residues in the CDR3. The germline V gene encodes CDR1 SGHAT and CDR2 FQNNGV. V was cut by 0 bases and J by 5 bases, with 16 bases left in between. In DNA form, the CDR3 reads TGTGCCAGCAGCTTAGAGGGTTACTCAGGGTTGAATGAAAAACTGTTTTTT. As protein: CASSLEGYSGLNEKLFF.

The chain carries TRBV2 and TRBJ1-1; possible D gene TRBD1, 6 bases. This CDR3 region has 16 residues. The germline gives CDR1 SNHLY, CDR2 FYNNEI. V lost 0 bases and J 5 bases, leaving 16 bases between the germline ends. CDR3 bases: TGTGCCAGCAGTGAAGCGCTTCTTCTAAGGGGGACTGAAGCTTTCTTT. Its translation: CASSEALLLRGTEAFF.

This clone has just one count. The DNA for the CDR3 is TGTGCCAGCAGTCCAAAGACAGGGCTACTAATGAACACCGGGGAGCTGTTTTTT. Encoded protein: CASSPKTGLLMNTGELFF. The chain is built from TRBV27 and TRBJ2-2, with 7 positions matching TRBD1. Germline V lookup: CDR1 MNHEY, CDR2 SMNVEV (reference sequence). The V and J ends lost 5 bases and 1 base, in that order; junction bases with no gene match: 13. The CDR3 runs 18 residues.

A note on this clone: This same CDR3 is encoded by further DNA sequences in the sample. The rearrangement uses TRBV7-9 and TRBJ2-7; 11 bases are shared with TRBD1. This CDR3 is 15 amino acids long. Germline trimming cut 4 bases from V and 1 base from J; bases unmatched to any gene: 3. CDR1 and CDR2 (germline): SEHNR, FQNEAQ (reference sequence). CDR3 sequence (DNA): TGTGCCAGCAGCTCGGGACAGGGGGGGTCCTACGAGCAGTACTTC. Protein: CASSSGQGGSYEQYF.